Each of the 10 T cell receptor beta chains below was sequenced from the same sample in a study of T cells in Graves' hyperthyroidism and ophthalmopathy. Amplification yielded TCR beta CDR3 regions, with RNA transcripts as the source. Carried out on the TCR CDR3, a first-round RT-PCR used the HTBI primer set. Each CDR3 protein gets one entry after TCRdb re-called the multiplex PCR reads with MiXCR. The sample lists around 690,000 distinct CDR3 sequences; 15% to 20% were seen once. Sequences were obtained from blood. The receptors stem from a man aged 50 or older with Graves' hyperthyroidism.

This clonotype was counted many times. The rearrangement joins TRBV28 to TRBJ2-7; 7 bases map to TRBD1. This CDR3 spans 14 amino acids. V lost 6 bases and J lost 2; bases outside the gene matches: 7. The V gene's germline CDR1 is MDHEN and CDR2 SYDVKM. The CDR3 nucleotides read TGTGCCAGCAGGAAGACAGGGAAAGCCTACGAGCAGTACTTC. Residues: CASRKTGKAYEQYF.

The chain recombines TRBV20-1 with TRBJ2-3; TRBD2 matches 12 bases. The CDR3 is made up of 12 amino acids. The germline V gene encodes CDR1 DFQATT and CDR2 SNEGSKA (reference sequence). V shed 6 bases and J 10 bases; nucleotides not matched to a gene: 5. CDR3 sequence: CSALRLAGAQYF. CDR3 sequence (DNA): TGCAGTGCGCTCCGACTAGCGGGGGCGCAGTATTTT.

The table lists this clonotype with many counts. V gene TRBV19 combines with J gene TRBJ2-1; D not certain. Germline V gene sequence: CDR1 LNHDA, CDR2 SQIVND (reference sequence). Trimming cost V 1 base and J 5 bases, with 15 bases left between them. The CDR3 has 16 amino acids. The CDR3 DNA follows: TGTGCCAGTAGTATAGCCGAAGGTGGGCCCAACAATGAGCAGTTCTTC. Protein: CASSIAEGGPNNEQFF.

This clonotype was detected only a few times. This chain uses TRBV24-1 with TRBJ1-1; D remains unclear. Germline V gives CDR1 KGHDR, CDR2 SFDVKD. The ends were cut back, 0 bases at V and 7 bases at J, with 5 bases in the middle. The CDR3 has 12 amino acids. The CDR3 region is CATSDLVGEAFF. For the CDR3, the DNA is TGTGCCACCAGTGATTTGGTGGGTGAAGCTTTCTTT.

The genes are TRBV7-9 and TRBJ1-1; the D gene is possibly TRBD1 (5 bases). The CDR3 loop spans 14 amino acids. CDR1 and CDR2 (germline): SEHNR, FQNEAQ (reference sequence). V was cut by 7 bases and J by 0 bases, with 12 bases left in between. CDR3 loop: CASIPDSMNTEAFF. CDR3 in DNA: TGTGCCAGCATCCCCGACAGTATGAACACTGAAGCTTTCTTT.

This clonotype has ten or more counts. The rearrangement links TRBV11-3 to TRBJ2-3, with TRBD1 matching 7 bases. Unmatched junction bases numbered 10, after V lost 4 bases and J lost 0 bases. Germline loops: CDR1 SGHNT, CDR2 YENEEA. This CDR3 contains 17 residues. Written as DNA, the CDR3 is TGTGCCAGCAGCTCCCACGGCACAGGGGACAGCACAGATACGCAGTATTTT. Encoded protein: CASSSHGTGDSTDTQYF.

This clonotype was detected ten times or more. This chain links TRBV11-2 with TRBJ2-4; 7 bases are shared with TRBD2. The CDR3 consists of 16 residues. V was clipped by 3 bases and J by 0 bases; unmatched bases: 5. Germline CDR1 and CDR2: SGHAT and FQNNGV. The CDR3 sequence is CASSFSGGLAKNIQYF. CDR3 bases: TGTGCCAGCAGCTTTTCGGGAGGCCTAGCCAAAAACATTCAGTACTTC.

The chain has TRBV20-1 and TRBJ2-1; TRBD2 agrees at 12 bases. Trimming at V came to 3 bases and at J to 4 bases, leaving 4 bases not matched to a gene. Germline values: CDR1 DFQATT, CDR2 SNEGSKA (reference sequence). The length of the CDR3 is 15 residues. The CDR3 protein is CSARPGTSGYNEQFF. The CDR3 bases are TGCAGTGCTAGGCCCGGGACTAGCGGGTACAATGAGCAGTTCTTC.

This clonotype was seen at least ten times. The J gene is TRBJ2-1, the V gene TRBV11-2; perhaps TRBD1 as D (7 bases). This CDR3 comprises 15 residues. The germline gives CDR1 SGHAT, CDR2 FQNNGV. V was clipped by 1 base and J by 7 bases, with 14 bases between them. CDR3 in amino acids: CASSLGGARGNEQFF. Written as DNA, the CDR3 is TGTGCCAGCAGCTTAGGGGGGGCCAGGGGGAATGAGCAGTTCTTC. The whole variable domain, remainder taken from reference TRBV11-2 and TRBJ2-1, is EAGVAQSPRYKIIEKRQSVAFWCNPISGHATLYWYQQILGQGPKLLIQFQNNGVVDDSQLPKDRFSAERLKGVDSTLKIQPAKLEDSAVYLCASSLGGARGNEQFFGPGTRLTVL.

On this clonotype itself: Just one base apart from a much larger clone, this may be a read error. The chain couples TRBV11-2 to TRBJ2-7; D not resolved. The CDR3 runs 15 residues. The V end lost 5 bases, the J end lost 2 bases, and 16 bases lay between the germline ends. The germline V gene encodes CDR1 SGHAT and CDR2 FQNNGV. This chain's CDR3 is CASSNPDRHPYEQYF. CDR3 sequence (DNA): TGTGCCAGCAGCAACCCGGACCGACACCCCTACGAGCAGTACTTC.